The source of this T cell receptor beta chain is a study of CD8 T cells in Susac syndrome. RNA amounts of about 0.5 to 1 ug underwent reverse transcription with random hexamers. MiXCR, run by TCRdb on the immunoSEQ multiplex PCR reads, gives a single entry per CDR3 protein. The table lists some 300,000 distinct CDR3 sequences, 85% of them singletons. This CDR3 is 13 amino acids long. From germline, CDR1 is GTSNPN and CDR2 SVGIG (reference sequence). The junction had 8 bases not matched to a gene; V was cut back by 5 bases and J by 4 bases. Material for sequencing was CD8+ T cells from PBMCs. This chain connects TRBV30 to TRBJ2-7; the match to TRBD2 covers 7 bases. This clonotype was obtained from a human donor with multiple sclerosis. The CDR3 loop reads CAWQAGLRYEQYF. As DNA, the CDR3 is TGTGCCTGGCAAGCGGGACTGAGGTACGAGCAGTACTTC.